The 31 T cell receptor beta chains below come from one sample, sequenced in a study of low-dose radiotherapy and immunotherapy resistance in tumors. TRAV- and TRBV-specific primers primed first-strand cDNA, covering alpha and beta chains. TCR amplification ran approximately 20 PCR cycles using constant-region and V-primer adapter primers. TCRdb reanalysed the reads using MiXCR and keeps one entry per CDR3 protein. This table has over 7,000 distinct CDR3 sequences, about 60% appearing once. The receptors were sampled from a human donor with advanced metastatic prostate, ovarian, gallbladder or colorectal cancer (not recorded which). This table probably holds off-target reads from a library built for another chain.

The J gene is TRBJ1-5, the V gene TRBV4-2; D unclear. The V gene's germline CDR1 is LGHNA and CDR2 YNFKEQ. This CDR3 is 16 amino acids long. V gave up 1 base and J gave up 0 bases, with 10 bases separating them. DNA of the CDR3: TGTGCCAGCAGCCAAGCTTCTCAGATTAGCAATCAGCCCCAGCATTTT. This translates into CASSQASQISNQPQHF.

This rearrangement joins TRBV6-2 or TRBV6-3 to TRBJ2-1; 11 nucleotides align to TRBD2. Trimming at V came to 4 bases and at J to 3 bases, leaving 2 bases not matched to a gene. CDR1 is MNHEY, CDR2 SVGEGT, per germline. The CDR3 spans 15 residues. The CDR3 here is CASSLAGGGYNEQFF. As DNA, the CDR3 is TGTGCCAGCAGTTTAGCGGGAGGGGGCTACAATGAGCAGTTCTTC.

The chain combines TRBV28 with TRBJ1-2; the D is unclear. Germline CDR1 reads MDHEN; CDR2 reads SYDVKM. Trimming shortened V by 7 bases and J by 5 bases, and 11 bases separated the two germline ends. The CDR3 contains 12 residues. The CDR3 spells CASTSRAYGYTF. CDR3 coding DNA: TGTGCCAGCACCTCCAGAGCATATGGCTACACCTTC.

The chain combines TRBV10-2 with TRBJ1-2; D is unclear. The CDR3 has 14 amino acids. V was cut by 8 bases and J by 6 bases, with 19 bases left in between. The germline gives CDR1 WSHSY, CDR2 SAAADI. As DNA, the CDR3 is TGCGCCAGCGCCCTACTCAGGCTAAGGGATGGCTACACCTTC. Its translation is CASALLRLRDGYTF.

The chain links TRBV6-2 or TRBV6-3 to TRBJ2-7; TRBD1 might be the D (6 bases). The CDR3 has 15 amino acids. The V end was cut by 2 bases, the J end by 1 base, with 12 bases between. The germline gives CDR1 MNHEY, CDR2 SVGEGT. CDR3 residues: CASSYRQGRSYEQYF. In DNA form, the CDR3 reads TGTGCCAGCAGTTACCGGCAGGGGAGATCCTACGAGCAGTACTTC.

The chain joins TRBV12-3 or TRBV12-4 to TRBJ1-2; D call uncertain. V was clipped by 5 bases and J by 0 bases, with 10 bases between them. The CDR3 is 14 amino acids. Here the CDR3 reads CASSPPVPNYGYTF. The CDR3 DNA reads TGTGCCAGCAGTCCGCCAGTACCTAACTATGGCTACACCTTC.

This clonotype was observed a few times. This chain joins TRBV11-2 and TRBJ1-3; no definite D call. The CDR3 totals 16 residues. Germline-derived CDR1 and CDR2 are SGHAT and FQNNGV. V lost 1 base, J lost 0 bases, and 10 bases lay in between. Here the CDR3 reads CASSLGEWHSGNTIYF. DNA for the CDR3: TGTGCCAGCAGCTTAGGGGAATGGCACTCTGGAAACACCATATATTTT. Full variable domain (rest looked up from reference TRBV11-2 and TRBJ1-3): EAGVAQSPRYKIIEKRQSVAFWCNPISGHATLYWYQQILGQGPKLLIQFQNNGVVDDSQLPKDRFSAERLKGVDSTLKIQPAKLEDSAVYLCASSLGEWHSGNTIYFGEGSWLTVV.

The table lists this clonotype with a few counts. V usage is TRBV5-4 and J usage is TRBJ2-1; TRBD2 matches 11 bases. The CDR3 sequence is 17 residues long. After removal of 5 bases from V and 4 bases from J, the junction contained 11 bases not matched to a gene. Germline V gene data show CDR1 as SGHNT and CDR2 as YYREEE (reference sequence). The CDR3 reads CASRSRLAGGGYNEQFF. CDR3 nucleotide sequence: TGTGCCAGCAGATCTCGCCTAGCGGGGGGTGGGTACAATGAGCAGTTCTTC.

This CDR3 is CSAPRPTGTGNQPQHF. DNA for the CDR3: TGCAGTGCCCCTCGGCCTACAGGGACGGGCAATCAGCCCCAGCATTTT. V usage is TRBV20-1 and J usage is TRBJ1-5; possibly TRBD1 for D (6 bases). V dropped 6 bases and J dropped 2 bases, with 20 bases sitting between them. Germline loops: CDR1 DFQATT, CDR2 SNEGSKA (reference sequence). The CDR3 sequence is 16 residues long.

In this sample, this clonotype turned up a few times. The V and J genes are TRBV2 and TRBJ2-1; D unresolved. Trimming took 7 bases from V and 6 from J, leaving 7 bases between them. The germline V gene has CDR1 SNHLY and CDR2 FYNNEI. The CDR3 runs to 11 residues. For the CDR3, the DNA is TGTGCCAGCACCCGTTTCAATGAGCAGTTCTTC. This sequence encodes CASTRFNEQFF.

The chain joins TRBV15 to TRBJ2-5, with 7 positions matching TRBD2. The trim removed 2 bases at V and 5 bases at J, leaving 8 bases unmatched. The V gene's germline CDR1 is LNHNV and CDR2 YYDKDF (reference sequence). CDR3 length equals 15 residues. The DNA for the CDR3 is TGTGCCACCAGCAGACCATGGACTAGTGGGGAGACCCAGTACTTC. Its protein product is CATSRPWTSGETQYF.

The gene calls are TRBV3-1 and TRBJ2-1; 8 nucleotides align to TRBD2. Germline trimming cut 1 base from V and 9 bases from J; bases unmatched to any gene: 5. Germline loops: CDR1 LGHDT, CDR2 YNNKEL (reference sequence). The CDR3 has 14 amino acids. The CDR3 nucleotides are TGTGCCAGCAGCCAAGCCGGACTAGCTCCTGAGCAGTTCTTC. Translating gives CASSQAGLAPEQFF.

This clonotype has only a few counts. The CDR3 here is CASSLAAGTIGELFF. The CDR3 region has the DNA TGTGCCAGCAGCTTGGCGGCTGGCACGATCGGGGAGCTGTTTTTT. The V and J genes are TRBV5-4 and TRBJ2-2, with no clear D. Germline V gene data show CDR1 as SGHNT and CDR2 as YYREEE (reference sequence). With 0 bases removed from V and 7 bases from J, the gap between germline ends came to 13 bases. The CDR3 loop spans 15 amino acids.

V is TRBV28 and J is TRBJ2-1, with D hard to call. The germline gives CDR1 MDHEN, CDR2 SYDVKM. The length of the CDR3 is 14 residues. The V end was cut by 11 bases, the J end by 0 bases, with 14 bases between. CDR3 residues: CASQPSTSYNEQFF. Here the CDR3 DNA reads TGTGCCTCACAGCCCAGTACCTCCTACAATGAGCAGTTCTTC.

This clonotype showed up just a few times. This sequence joins TRBV6-1 and TRBJ1-2; no reliable D call. The V and J ends lost 0 bases and 2 bases respectively, with 10 bases between them. The CDR3 runs 15 residues. CDR1 is MNHNS, CDR2 SASEGT, per germline. CDR3 nucleotide sequence: TGTGCCAGCAGTGAAGCATTCGGGAAGAACTATGGCTACACCTTC. Its protein product is CASSEAFGKNYGYTF.

The V and J genes are TRBV6-1 and TRBJ1-5, with 9 bases fitting TRBD1. CDR3 length equals 18 residues. V lost 3 bases to trimming and J lost 3 bases; unmatched junction nucleotides: 12. In germline, CDR1 is MNHNS, CDR2 SASEGT. The CDR3 bases are TGTGCCAGCAGTGATCGTGGAGGGGACAGGGCCTTCAATCAGCCCCAGCATTTT. Encoded protein: CASSDRGGDRAFNQPQHF.

This clonotype has more than one count but fewer than ten. The genes are TRBV12-3 or TRBV12-4 and TRBJ1-6; possibly TRBD1 for D (6 bases). Deletions cut 5 bases from V and 4 bases from J, with 15 bases between. This CDR3 spans 16 amino acids. CDR3 amino acids: CASSQEDRGYNSPLHF. In DNA form, the CDR3 reads TGTGCCAGCAGTCAAGAGGACAGAGGATATAATTCACCCCTCCACTTT.

The rearrangement uses TRBV4-1 and TRBJ1-1; 7 bases are a match to TRBD1. V lost 8 bases to trimming and J lost 1 base; unmatched junction nucleotides: 19. The germline CDR1 and CDR2 sequences are MGHRA and YSYEKL. This CDR3 has 18 amino acids. For the CDR3, the DNA is TGCGCCAGCCTTCGCTTACCTTACAGGGGCGCAAAGAACACTGAAGCTTTCTTT. It is translated as CASLRLPYRGAKNTEAFF.

This clonotype showed up just a few times. The rearrangement joins TRBV7-6 to TRBJ2-2; 8 positions agree with TRBD1. J lost 4 bases, V lost 5 bases, and 6 bases had no gene match. CDR3 length: 15 amino acids. Germline CDR1 is SGHVS and CDR2 is FNYEAQ. The CDR3 loop is CASSTGQGGTGELFF. The CDR3 DNA reads as TGTGCCAGCAGCACAGGACAGGGCGGCACCGGGGAGCTGTTTTTT.

In the case of this clonotype: Sequence at one end of the junction differs from germline and may be a read error. J is TRBJ1-1 and V is TRBV5-3; D uncertain. TRBV5-3 is reported as an ORF; its role is uncertain. The CDR3 covers 13 residues. The CDR3 protein is CASSLQEEAEAFF. CDR3 nucleotide sequence: TGTGCCAGCAGCTTGCAGGAGGAGGCTGAAGCTTTCTTT.

The chain carries TRBV19 and TRBJ2-1; 9 bases line up with TRBD2. Germline loops: CDR1 LNHDA, CDR2 SQIVND (reference sequence). The V and J ends lost 0 bases and 7 bases, in that order; junction bases with no gene match: 7. The CDR3 spans 16 residues. Here the CDR3 DNA reads TGTGCCAGTAGTATAGATAACAGCGGGGGGAGGAATGAGCAGTTCTTC. Translation: CASSIDNSGGRNEQFF.

The chain is built from TRBV5-1 and TRBJ2-1; tentative D call: TRBD2 (5 bases). Between the trimmed V and J ends, which lost 5 bases and 0 bases, there was a span of 12 bases. The CDR3 loop spans 15 amino acids. Germline CDR1 reads SGHRS; CDR2 reads YFSETQ. The CDR3 is CASRAEVFSYNEQFF. DNA for the CDR3: TGCGCCAGCAGGGCGGAGGTTTTCTCCTACAATGAGCAGTTCTTC.

This chain connects TRBV4-3 to TRBJ2-5; D gene unclear. The CDR3 runs 15 residues. The V gene's germline CDR1 is LGHNA and CDR2 YSLEER. V dropped 0 bases and J dropped 2 bases, with 10 bases sitting between them. CDR3 loop: CASSQELRLQETQYF. DNA for the CDR3: TGCGCCAGCAGCCAAGAACTGCGGTTACAAGAGACCCAGTACTTC.

This clonotype is large in the sample. The rearrangement links TRBV4-1 to TRBJ1-4; D is uncertain. Germline CDR1 reads MGHRA; CDR2 reads YSYEKL. This CDR3 contains 15 residues. Trimming shortened V by 1 base and J by 5 bases, and 11 bases separated the two germline ends. The CDR3 spells CASSQAMGLNEKLFF. DNA of the CDR3: TGCGCCAGCAGCCAAGCGATGGGATTAAATGAAAAACTGTTTTTT.

V usage is TRBV7-9 and J usage is TRBJ1-5; D is possibly TRBD1 (6 bases). The germline gives CDR1 SEHNR, CDR2 FQNEAQ (reference sequence). The V gene lost 5 bases and the J gene lost 5 bases, with 10 bases spanning the gap. The CDR3 has 13 amino acids. Here the CDR3 reads CASSGTSDQPQHF. The CDR3 coding sequence is TGTGCCAGCAGCGGGACATCGGATCAGCCCCAGCATTTT.

The chain employs TRBV11-2 and TRBJ2-5; 7 nucleotides match TRBD1. Trimming cost V 5 bases and J 9 bases; bases outside gene matches: 6. Germline CDR1 is SGHAT and CDR2 is FQNNGV. This CDR3 has 12 amino acids. The chain's CDR3 is CASSQGEVAQYF. The CDR3 DNA is TGTGCCAGCAGCCAGGGGGAAGTAGCCCAGTACTTC.

In its sample, this clonotype was seen a few times. CDR3 bases: TGTGCCAGCTGCCTGGCAGGGTACTACGAGCAGTACTTC. It specifies CASCLAGYYEQYF. This chain connects TRBV12-3 or TRBV12-4 to TRBJ2-7, with D perhaps TRBD1 (5 bases). Trimming stripped 8 bases from V and 3 bases from J, with 14 bases between. The CDR3 is made up of 13 amino acids.

This clonotype came up a few times. The chain employs TRBV7-2 and TRBJ2-3; no firm D call. Trimming stripped 0 bases from V and 5 bases from J, with 6 bases between. Per germline, CDR1 SGHTA and CDR2 FQGNSA. The CDR3 has 13 residues. The CDR3 is CASSLALGDTQYF. CDR3 nucleotides: TGTGCCAGCAGCTTAGCGCTTGGAGATACGCAGTATTTT. Variable domain in full (rest from reference TRBV7-2 and TRBJ2-3): GAGVSQSPSNKVTEKGKDVELRCDPISGHTALYWYRQSLGQGLEFLIYFQGNSAPDKSGLPSDRFSAERTGGSVSTLTIQRTQQEDSAVYLCASSLALGDTQYFGPGTRLTVL.

This clonotype was counted once. The CDR3 DNA sequence: TGTGCCAGCAGCCCCCCCCGGGCAGATACGCAGTATTTT. It codes for CASSPPRADTQYF. The gene calls are TRBV7-8 and TRBJ2-3; D is ambiguous. The CDR3 totals 13 residues. Germline V gene data show CDR1 as SGHVS and CDR2 as FQNEAQ. The V end was cut by 5 bases, the J end by 4 bases, with 10 bases between.

The rearrangement joins TRBV20-1 to TRBJ2-3, with D unresolved. The CDR3 sequence is 11 residues long. V was pared by 2 bases and J by 5 bases, with 5 bases between. Germline lookup yields CDR1 DFQATT and CDR2 SNEGSKA (reference sequence). Here the CDR3 reads CSARPQDTQYF. DNA of the CDR3: TGCAGTGCTAGACCACAAGATACGCAGTATTTT.

The V gene is TRBV5-1, the J gene TRBJ2-1; 9 nucleotides agree with TRBD1. Trimming removed 5 bases from V and 8 bases from J; junction bases left unmatched: 8. The CDR3 has 14 amino acids. Germline CDR1 is SGHRS and CDR2 is YFSETQ. For the CDR3, the DNA is TGCGCCAGCAGGACGGGACAGGGTAAGGATGAGCAGTTCTTC. Protein sequence: CASRTGQGKDEQFF.